This T cell receptor (beta chain) was documented in a study of regulatory T cells in long-lasting Graves disease. Time point meaning: persistent/refractory GD, antithyroid drugs over 5 years with positive TRAb. Following extraction of RNA from PBMCs, that RNA was used to make the TCR library. Findings and caveats of the study: What was studied was peripheral blood only, and not thyroid tissue. When disease was persistent, TRBV28, TRBJ1-2 and TRBJ2-5 were the favored segments.

Assembly of TCR beta libraries relied on iRepertoire HTBI primers together with Arm-PCR of CDR3 regions. In TCRdb, the multiplex PCR reads were re-called with MiXCR into one record per CDR3 protein. The sample lists hundreds of thousands of distinct CDR3 sequences, roughly 22% occurring once. Germline V lookup: CDR1 LNHDA, CDR2 SQIVND (reference sequence). Trimming shortened V by 4 bases and J by 3 bases, and 12 bases separated the two germline ends. The CDR3 covers 15 residues. A note on this clonotype: Antigen unknown.

The origin of this receptor is a female donor with Graves disease. The rearrangement joins TRBV19 to TRBJ2-2; D perhaps matches TRBD2 (6 bases). The source material was peripheral blood mononuclear cells (PBMCs), sampled when the disease was refractory, from a patient treated with antithyroid drugs. This CDR3 is CASSRGTGDTGELFF. DNA of the CDR3: TGTGCCAGTAGTAGAGGGACTGGAGACACCGGGGAGCTGTTTTTT.